Each of the 27 T cell receptor beta chains below was sequenced from the same sample in a study of vaccination effects on CD4 cells after COVID-19. The data were produced by immunoSEQ multiplex PCR, yet TCRdb's version contains in-frame clones alone and is incomplete. The sample contains tens of thousands of clones, less than 80% of which appear only once. Sequencing followed a ViraFEST assay step that expanded antigen-specific CD4+ T cells with viral peptide pools. Isolation of CD4+ T cells took place after about nine days of culture. Every participant took two doses of the BNT162b2 or mRNA-1273 vaccine. No cognate antigen is known for these TCRs. Sequencing was performed on CD4+ T cells from PBMCs cultured with HCoV-229E spike peptides, taken after COVID-19 vaccination. The receptors stem from a human donor who received a COVID-19 vaccine.

V usage is TRBV21-1 and J usage is TRBJ2-7. TRBV21-1 counts as a pseudogene. CDR3 length: 15 residues. The CDR3 coding sequence is TGTGCCAGCAGCAAATCGTACCGTAACTCCTACGAGCAGTACGTC. Amino acids: CASSKSYRNSYEQYV.

This chain connects TRBV7-3 to TRBJ1-1; D may be TRBD1 (5 bases). This CDR3 is built from 13 residues. V lost 5 bases, J lost 8 bases, and 15 bases lay in between. CDR1 is SGHTA and CDR2 is FQGTGA in the germline V gene. This CDR3 is CASSPTGGTEAFF. CDR3 bases: TGTGCCAGCAGCCCCACTGGGGGGACCGAAGCTTTCTTT.

V gene TRBV9 combines with J gene TRBJ2-5; D possibly corresponds to TRBD2 (6 bases). CDR3 length: 14 residues. The germline V gene encodes CDR1 SGDLS and CDR2 YYNGEE. Between the trimmed V and J ends, which lost 3 bases and 5 bases, there was a span of 14 bases. This CDR3 reads CASSGGTSGETQYF. For the CDR3, the DNA is TGTGCCAGCAGCGGCGGGACTTCCGGGGAGACCCAGTACTTC.

This clone has a handful of counts. This chain connects TRBV28 to TRBJ2-3; 7 positions agree with TRBD2. The junction had 16 bases not matched to a gene; V was cut back by 10 bases and J by 9 bases. The CDR3 sequence is 14 residues long. Germline loops: CDR1 MDHEN, CDR2 SYDVKM. CDR3 loop: CATRTGALGGTQYF. CDR3 sequence (DNA): TGTGCCACCAGGACCGGGGCCCTGGGGGGGACGCAGTATTTT.

This clone was picked up one time. The chain recombines TRBV19 with TRBJ1-5; the D gene is possibly TRBD1 (5 bases). Between the trimmed V and J ends, which lost 3 bases and 4 bases, there was a span of 7 bases. This CDR3 is 13 amino acids long. Germline V gene data show CDR1 as LNHDA and CDR2 as SQIVND (reference sequence). The CDR3 coding sequence is TGTGCCAGTAGTATGACAGAGAATCAGCCCCAGCATTTT. Translating gives CASSMTENQPQHF.

V and J are TRBV7-8 and TRBJ1-5, with a possible D match to TRBD1 (6 bases). Germline assignment: CDR1 SGHVS and CDR2 FQNEAQ. The CDR3 has 16 amino acids. V was trimmed by 4 bases and J by 1 base, leaving 14 bases between them. DNA for the CDR3: TGTGCCAGCAGCTCTCTGGACAGAAAAAGCAATCAGCCCCAGCATTTT. It is translated as CASSSLDRKSNQPQHF.

A remark on this clone: Germline is not matched at one junction end, which may reflect a read error. This chain links TRBV6-2 or TRBV6-3 with TRBJ2-3, with 11 nucleotides matching TRBD2. The CDR3 contains 17 residues. Germline CDR1 is MNHEY and CDR2 is SVGEGT. The CDR3 nucleotides read TGTGCCAGCAGTCACTCACCGACTAGCGGGGCCACAGATACGCAGTATTTT. Translated: CASSHSPTSGATDTQYF.

This clone was picked up a small number of times. The chain recombines TRBV30 with TRBJ1-3; D is undetermined. CDR3 length: 15 amino acids. Between the trimmed V and J ends, which lost 4 bases and 0 bases, there was a span of 13 bases. Germline V gene sequence: CDR1 GTSNPN, CDR2 SVGIG (reference sequence). The CDR3, as DNA: TGTGCCTGGACGGCGATTTCTCTCTCTGGAAACACCATATATTTT. It codes for CAWTAISLSGNTIYF.

The V and J genes are TRBV18 and TRBJ2-3, with a weak D call TRBD1 (7 bases). CDR3 length equals 16 residues. Trimming removed 4 bases from V and 0 bases from J, with 14 bases in between. Germline CDR1 KGHSH, CDR2 LQKENI. As DNA, the CDR3 is TGTGCCAGCTCACAACTTTCAGGGGGGAGCACAGATACGCAGTATTTT. Amino acid sequence: CASSQLSGGSTDTQYF. The full variable domain, in which reference TRBV18 and TRBJ2-3 provide the parts outside the CDR3, is NAGVMQNPRHLVRRRGQEARLRCSPMKGHSHVYWYRQLPEEGLKFMVYLQKENIIDESGMPKERFSAEFPKEGPSILRIQQVVRGDSAAYFCASSQLSGGSTDTQYFGPGTRLTVL.

This clone was seen a few times. The V gene is TRBV5-5, the J gene TRBJ2-2; 10 bases align to TRBD1. CDR3 size: 17 residues. The germline CDR1 and CDR2 sequences are SGHKS and YYEKEE (reference sequence). The trim removed 4 bases at V and 6 bases at J, leaving 12 bases unmatched. The CDR3 DNA sequence: TGTGCCAGCAGCACCCGGGACAGGGGTGTTTTGGCCGGGGAGCTGTTTTTT. Its translation: CASSTRDRGVLAGELFF.

The chain combines TRBV15 with TRBJ2-6; D not resolved. The V end lost 4 bases, the J end lost 1 base, and 8 bases lay between the germline ends. Germline CDR1 reads LNHNV; CDR2 reads YYDKDF (reference sequence). CDR3 length equals 15 residues. In nucleotides, the CDR3 is TGTGCCACCAGCACCGGGTCGTCTGGGGCCAACGTCCTGACTTTC. It yields the protein CATSTGSSGANVLTF.

The rearrangement joins TRBV6-5 to TRBJ1-1; D perhaps matches TRBD1 (6 bases). V was trimmed by 6 bases and J by 1 base, leaving 15 bases between them. Germline CDR1 and CDR2: MNHEY and SVGAGI. The CDR3 is made up of 15 amino acids. CDR3 sequence reads: CASSTRGGQNTEAFF. The CDR3 coding sequence is TGTGCCAGCAGCACACGGGGGGGGCAGAACACTGAAGCTTTCTTT.

V usage is TRBV5-1 and J usage is TRBJ2-4, with D hard to call. V lost 4 bases, J lost 8 bases, and 19 bases lay in between. This CDR3 is 15 amino acids long. Germline CDR1 and CDR2: SGHRS and YFSETQ. The CDR3 reads CASSGHPANGDIQYF. The CDR3 nucleotides read TGCGCCAGCAGCGGGCATCCAGCCAACGGAGACATTCAGTACTTC.

This chain links TRBV2 with TRBJ2-5; 10 nucleotides line up with TRBD1. Germline CDR1 and CDR2: SNHLY and FYNNEI. The J segment lost 5 bases and the V segment lost 6 bases, leaving 12 bases of the junction unmatched. There are 16 residues in the CDR3. The CDR3 nucleotides read TGTGCCAGCAGATTCCCCCGGGACAGGGGAATCGAGACCCAGTACTTC. It specifies CASRFPRDRGIETQYF.

This chain uses TRBV14 with TRBJ2-1, with 7 bases identical to TRBD1. The CDR3 loop spans 14 amino acids. The trim removed 9 bases at V and 2 bases at J, leaving 7 bases unmatched. Germline V gene data show CDR1 as SGHDN and CDR2 as FVKESK. The CDR3 DNA is TGTGCCAGAGATAACGGACAGGCCTACAATGAGCAGTTCTTC. It encodes CARDNGQAYNEQFF.

This clone was counted between two and nine times. The chain is built from TRBV18 and TRBJ2-7; D perhaps matches TRBD1 (6 bases). This CDR3 has 13 residues. The germline gives CDR1 KGHSH, CDR2 LQKENI. Trimming took 4 bases from V and 2 from J, leaving 9 bases between them. CDR3 in amino acids: CASSLPGAYEQYV. The CDR3 region has the DNA TGTGCCAGCTCACTGCCAGGGGCCTACGAGCAGTACGTC.

The chain carries TRBV19 and TRBJ1-6; D is ambiguous. The CDR3 contains 13 residues. Germline values: CDR1 LNHDA, CDR2 SQIVND (reference sequence). Trimming pared 6 bases from V and 7 bases from J, leaving 10 bases between. CDR3 region: CASRYSANSPLHF. The CDR3 DNA sequence: TGTGCCAGTAGATATAGTGCGAATTCACCCCTCCACTTT.

J is TRBJ2-5 and V is TRBV28; 9 bases are a match to TRBD2. CDR1 MDHEN and CDR2 SYDVKM come from the germline V gene. Germline trimming cut 4 bases from V and 5 bases from J; bases unmatched to any gene: 20. The CDR3 extends over 19 amino acids. CDR3 amino acids: CASSSLSGGAPLGGETQYF. In DNA form, the CDR3 reads TGTGCCAGCAGTTCACTTAGCGGGGGAGCCCCACTTGGTGGGGAGACCCAGTACTTC.

The chain carries TRBV4-1 and TRBJ1-3; 8 bases fit TRBD1. From germline, CDR1 is MGHRA and CDR2 YSYEKL. The junction had 6 bases not matched to a gene; V was cut back by 2 bases and J by 3 bases. The CDR3 has 16 residues. CDR3 sequence reads: CASSQQTGVSGNTIYF. The CDR3, as DNA: TGCGCCAGCAGCCAACAGACAGGGGTTAGTGGAAACACCATATATTTT.

The chain links TRBV9 to TRBJ1-4, with 7 positions matching TRBD1. CDR1 is SGDLS, CDR2 YYNGEE, per germline. CDR3 length: 15 amino acids. V was clipped by 4 bases and J by 4 bases; unmatched bases: 7. The CDR3 DNA sequence: TGTGCCAGCAGCTTAAGGGACAGCTTTAATGAAAAACTGTTTTTT. This sequence encodes CASSLRDSFNEKLFF.

V gene TRBV10-3 combines with J gene TRBJ2-1; D is perhaps TRBD1 (6 bases). Germline CDR1 is ENHRY and CDR2 is SYGVKD. Trimming left V 8 bases short and J 0 bases short, with 8 bases between. CDR3 length equals 13 residues. The chain's CDR3 is CAIARGSYNEQFF. As DNA, the CDR3 is TGTGCCATCGCCAGGGGCTCCTACAATGAGCAGTTCTTC.

Details on this clone: This same CDR3 is encoded by further DNA sequences in the sample. The rearrangement joins TRBV30 to TRBJ1-3; D unresolved. The CDR3 is 13 residues long. Trimming stripped 1 base from V and 1 base from J, with 5 bases between. Germline V gene lookup returns CDR1 GTSNPN and CDR2 SVGIG (reference sequence). CDR3 region: CAWSGGSGNTIYF. CDR3 bases: TGTGCCTGGAGTGGAGGGTCTGGAAACACCATATATTTT.

CDR3 loop: CASSQTGTLNTGELFF. The CDR3 nucleotides are TGCGCCAGCAGCCAAACCGGGACGCTGAACACCGGGGAGCTGTTTTTT. This chain joins TRBV4-1 and TRBJ2-2; the D call may be TRBD1 or TRBD2 (5 bases each). In germline, CDR1 is MGHRA, CDR2 YSYEKL. The V and J ends lost 2 bases and 1 base respectively, with 11 bases between them. This CDR3 spans 16 amino acids.

This clone turned up a few times. The V call is TRBV7-8, the J call TRBJ1-1, with D unclear. Trimming left V 2 bases short and J 0 bases short, with 4 bases between. From germline, CDR1 is SGHVS and CDR2 FQNEAQ. The CDR3 contains 13 residues. CDR3 loop: CASSLRMNTEAFF. CDR3 nucleotides: TGTGCCAGCAGCTTACGGATGAACACTGAAGCTTTCTTT.

This clone was detected only once. In nucleotides, the CDR3 is TGTGCCAGCGAAAGGGGTACTGGATTTGAAGCTTTCTTT. Residues: CASERGTGFEAFF. The genes are TRBV2 and TRBJ1-1; tentative D call: TRBD1 (5 bases). Germline V gene sequence: CDR1 SNHLY, CDR2 FYNNEI. The CDR3 has 13 amino acids. Trimming shortened V by 8 bases and J by 7 bases, and 17 bases separated the two germline ends.

The rearrangement uses TRBV24-1 and TRBJ1-2; D gene uncertain. V lost 5 bases to trimming and J lost 6 bases, with 12 bases between them. The CDR3 is made up of 13 amino acids. Germline assignment: CDR1 KGHDR and CDR2 SFDVKD. CDR3 loop: CATSAGQRDGYTF. The CDR3 nucleotides are TGTGCCACCAGTGCCGGCCAAAGAGATGGCTACACCTTC.

The J gene is TRBJ2-2, the V gene TRBV2; 7 nucleotides agree with TRBD1. The CDR3 runs 15 residues. The V segment lost 6 bases and the J segment 0 bases; nucleotides outside the gene matches: 4. Germline-derived CDR1 and CDR2 are SNHLY and FYNNEI. DNA of the CDR3: TGTGCCAGCAGGGCTCAGGGGGCGAACACCGGGGAGCTGTTTTTT. Translation gives CASRAQGANTGELFF.